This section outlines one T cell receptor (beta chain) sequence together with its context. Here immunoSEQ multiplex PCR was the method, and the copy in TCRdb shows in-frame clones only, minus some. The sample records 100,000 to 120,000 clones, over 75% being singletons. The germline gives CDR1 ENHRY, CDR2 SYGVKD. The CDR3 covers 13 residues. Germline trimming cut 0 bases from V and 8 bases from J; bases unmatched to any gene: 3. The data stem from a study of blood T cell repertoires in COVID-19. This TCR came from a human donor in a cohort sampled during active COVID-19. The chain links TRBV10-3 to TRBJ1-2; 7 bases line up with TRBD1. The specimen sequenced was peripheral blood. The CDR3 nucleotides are TGTGCCATCAGTGAGTCGGGACAGAGGGGCTACACCTTC. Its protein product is CAISESGQRGYTF.